The 9 T cell receptor beta chains below were found in one sample sequenced in a study of beta chain features in type 1 diabetes. Notes on the study in general: Patients with Type 1 diabetes showed moderately but significantly shorter TCRB CDR3s in all four CD4+ subsets.

For these receptors, no antigen is known. Reverse transcribing all isolated RNA meant expressed TCRB transcripts were sequenced. Produced via immunoSEQ multiplex PCR; TCRdb's table is partial and in-frame only. Of around 250,000 clones listed, approximately 24% are singletons. The specimen sequenced was naive CD4+ T cells from blood. Source of these receptors: a woman between 25 and 40 years old with type 1 diabetes.

This clone was found a few times. V gene TRBV5-1 combines with J gene TRBJ2-2; TRBD1 might be the D (6 bases). Germline V gene sequence: CDR1 SGHRS, CDR2 YFSETQ. Trimming removed 6 bases at V and 2 bases at J, with 11 bases between. The CDR3 has 14 residues. The CDR3 spells CASTRQENTGELFF. The DNA of the CDR3 is TGCGCCAGCACCCGACAGGAAAACACCGGGGAGCTGTTTTTT.

This clone came up a few times. The chain has TRBV18 and TRBJ1-5; TRBD1 matches at 7 bases. Trimming cost V 5 bases and J 7 bases; bases outside gene matches: 11. The germline V gene has CDR1 KGHSH and CDR2 LQKENI. This CDR3 spans 15 amino acids. CDR3: CASSALTGKGQPQHF. For the CDR3, the DNA is TGTGCCAGCTCAGCATTGACAGGGAAAGGACAGCCCCAGCATTTT. Based on the CDR3 plus reference TRBV18 and TRBJ1-5, the full variable domain is NAGVMQNPRHLVRRRGQEARLRCSPMKGHSHVYWYRQLPEEGLKFMVYLQKENIIDESGMPKERFSAEFPKEGPSILRIQQVVRGDSAAYFCASSALTGKGQPQHFGDGTRLSIL.

The gene calls are TRBV4-2 and TRBJ2-2; weak D call: TRBD2 (7 bases). This CDR3 contains 17 residues. Between the trimmed V and J ends, which lost 0 bases and 6 bases, there was a span of 17 bases. Germline V CDR1 and CDR2: LGHNA, YNFKEQ. CDR3: CASSQDGGRLASGELFF. CDR3 coding DNA: TGTGCCAGCAGCCAAGATGGGGGGCGACTAGCTTCCGGGGAGCTGTTTTTT.

This clone was counted a few times. The V call is TRBV4-1, the J call TRBJ2-5; TRBD2 matches 8 bases. The CDR3 covers 15 residues. Germline CDR1 MGHRA, CDR2 YSYEKL. V gave up 2 bases and J gave up 5 bases; unmatched junction bases: 7. The chain's CDR3 is CASSQTGTSRETQYF. The CDR3 coding sequence is TGCGCCAGCAGCCAAACGGGGACTAGTCGGGAGACCCAGTACTTC.

The chain employs TRBV9 and TRBJ2-3, with 8 bases that match TRBD2. Per the germline V gene, CDR1 is SGDLS and CDR2 is YYNGEE. This CDR3 spans 16 amino acids. The V gene end was trimmed by 1 base and the J gene end by 3 bases; junction bases not matched to a gene: 7. Written as DNA, the CDR3 is TGTGCCAGCAGCGTAAGAAGCGGGAGTTCTACAGATACGCAGTATTTT. Its protein is CASSVRSGSSTDTQYF. Full variable domain (outside the CDR3, taken from reference TRBV9 and TRBJ2-3): DSGVTQTPKHLITATGQRVTLRCSPRSGDLSVYWYQQSLDQGLQFLIQYYNGEERAKGNILERFSAQQFPDLHSELNLSSLELGDSALYFCASSVRSGSSTDTQYFGPGTRLTVL.

The J gene is TRBJ2-5, the V gene TRBV9, with 10 bases fitting TRBD2. Germline CDR1 and CDR2: SGDLS and YYNGEE. The CDR3 is 15 residues long. J gave up 5 bases and V 3 bases, and 7 bases lay outside the gene matches. CDR3 in DNA: TGTGCCAGCAGCGGAGGAGGACTAGCGGCGGAGACCCAGTACTTC. It specifies CASSGGGLAAETQYF.

The chain has TRBV29-1 and TRBJ2-7, with a weak D call TRBD2 (5 bases). Trimming shortened V by 1 base and J by 6 bases, and 13 bases separated the two germline ends. The CDR3 extends over 13 amino acids. Germline loops: CDR1 SQVTM, CDR2 ANQGSEA. In DNA form, the CDR3 reads TGCAGCGTTGAAGGCCAAGCGGAGCTCGAGCAGTACTTC. It translates to CSVEGQAELEQYF.

This chain joins TRBV29-1 and TRBJ2-3, with 10 bases lining up with TRBD2. The CDR3 runs to 15 residues. Looked up from germline, CDR1 is SQVTM and CDR2 is ANQGSEA. The V segment lost 6 bases and the J segment 2 bases; nucleotides outside the gene matches: 8. The DNA of the CDR3 is TGCAGCGTAGCCCGGACTAGCGGCATCACAGATACGCAGTATTTT. This codes for CSVARTSGITDTQYF.

This clone came up a few times. V gene TRBV27 combines with J gene TRBJ2-3; 14 bases are a match to TRBD2. The CDR3 loop spans 19 amino acids. Germline values: CDR1 MNHEY, CDR2 SMNVEV (reference sequence). The trim removed 0 bases at V and 4 bases at J, leaving 9 bases unmatched. The CDR3 protein is CASSLSQTSGRAVADTQYF. The CDR3 DNA reads TGTGCCAGCAGTTTATCTCAGACTAGCGGGAGGGCAGTAGCAGATACGCAGTATTTT.